The source of this TCR beta chain is a study of control samples from healthy donors and cancer patients (dated by TCRdb to 2020 to 2021). Details on this clone: Its binding antigen is unknown. Per-base quality was not reported, and no clone a single base away is much larger than it.

Library preparation employed the immunoSEQ multiplex PCR assay. The source is immuneACCESS, and TCRdb retained only in-frame sequences with V and J called. Part of the clones is not carried over; for the studies checked, unresolved V genes explain less than half of this, and the remainder is unexplained. The table for this sample lists over 90,000 clones; about 89% of them were counted only once. The top ten hold 19% of the sample. The sequenced material came from PBMCs. The receptor's source is a man between 60 and 75 years old with lung cancer.

The DNA is TGTGCCAGCAGCTCTGGACAGCCACGCGATGAGCAGTTCTTC. Its translation is CASSSGQPRDEQFF. The rearrangement combines TRBV5-4 with TRBJ2-1, and the D gene may be TRBD1, 6 bases matching. From its cysteine to its phenylalanine, the CDR3 spans 14 amino acids. The retained sequence is limited to the CDR3, 42 bases, with the frame set at the first base. The CDR1 and CDR2 encoded by the germline V gene (reference sequence) are SGHNT and YYREEE. V sheds 3 bases and J sheds 8 bases, leaving 15 bases between their ends.